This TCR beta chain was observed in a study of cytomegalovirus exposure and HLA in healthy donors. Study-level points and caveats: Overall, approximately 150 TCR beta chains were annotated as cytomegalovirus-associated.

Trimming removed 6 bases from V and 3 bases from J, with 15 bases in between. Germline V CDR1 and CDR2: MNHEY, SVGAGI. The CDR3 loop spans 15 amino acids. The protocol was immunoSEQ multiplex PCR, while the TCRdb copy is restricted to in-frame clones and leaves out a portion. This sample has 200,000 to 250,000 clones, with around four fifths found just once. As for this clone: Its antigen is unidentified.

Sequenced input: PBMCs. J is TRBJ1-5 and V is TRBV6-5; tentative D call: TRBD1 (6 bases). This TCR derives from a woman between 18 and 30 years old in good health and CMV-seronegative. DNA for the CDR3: TGTGCCAGCAGCCCATCTGGGGGCCCCAATCAGCCCCAGCATTTT. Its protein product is CASSPSGGPNQPQHF.